The entry below gives a single T cell receptor beta chain sequence along with its context. What it recognizes is unknown. This sample is drawn from a study of beta chain features in type 1 diabetes. Regarding the study as a whole: Researchers reported that naive, central memory and Treg TCRB repertoires appeared more similar in patients than in healthy donors.

Using CD45RO/CCR7/CD25/CD127/CD95/CD27, CD4+ naive, central memory, regulatory and stem cell-like memory cells were sorted. Each sorted fraction was over 95% pure. The investigators reverse transcribed all of the isolated RNA, so they sequenced expressed TCRB transcripts. The average output of naive, central memory and regulatory T cell samples was approximately 3.8 million reads. The repertoire was sequenced with immunoSEQ multiplex PCR; TCRdb's copy has only in-frame clones and lacks some. The data contain fewer than 250,000 clones, 9.6% of them singletons. The length of the CDR3 is 15 residues. V lost 4 bases and J lost 3; bases outside the gene matches: 7. Germline CDR1 and CDR2: SGHNT and YYREEE (reference sequence).

The chain couples TRBV5-4 to TRBJ2-3; 8 bases fit TRBD1. The TCR was taken from a woman between 18 and 30 years old in good health. Sequencing used naive CD4+ T cells from blood. The CDR3 DNA reads TGTGCCAGCAGCGACCGCCGGACAGGGACAGATACGCAGTATTTT. Translation gives CASSDRRTGTDTQYF.